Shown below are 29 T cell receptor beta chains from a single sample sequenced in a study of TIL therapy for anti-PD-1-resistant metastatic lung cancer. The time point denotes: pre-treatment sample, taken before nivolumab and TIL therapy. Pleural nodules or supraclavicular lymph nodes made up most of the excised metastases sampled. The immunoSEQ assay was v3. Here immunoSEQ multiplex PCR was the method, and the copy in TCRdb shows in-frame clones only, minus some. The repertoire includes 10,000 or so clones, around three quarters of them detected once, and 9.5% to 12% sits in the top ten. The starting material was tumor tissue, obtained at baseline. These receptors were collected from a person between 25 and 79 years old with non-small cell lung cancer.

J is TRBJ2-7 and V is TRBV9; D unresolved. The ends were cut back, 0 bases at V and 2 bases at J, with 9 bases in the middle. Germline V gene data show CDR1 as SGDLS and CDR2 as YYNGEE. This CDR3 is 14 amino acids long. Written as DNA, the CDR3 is TGTGCCAGCAGCGTAGGTGCTACAGCCTACGAGCAGTACTTC. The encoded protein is CASSVGATAYEQYF. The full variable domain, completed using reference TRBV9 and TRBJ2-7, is DSGVTQTPKHLITATGQRVTLRCSPRSGDLSVYWYQQSLDQGLQFLIQYYNGEERAKGNILERFSAQQFPDLHSELNLSSLELGDSALYFCASSVGATAYEQYFGPGTRLTVT.

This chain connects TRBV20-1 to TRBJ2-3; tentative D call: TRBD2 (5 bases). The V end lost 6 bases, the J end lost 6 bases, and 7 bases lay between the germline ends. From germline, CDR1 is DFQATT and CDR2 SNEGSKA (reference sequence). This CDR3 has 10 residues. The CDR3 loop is CSAERDTQYF. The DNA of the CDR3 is TGCAGTGCGGAGCGGGATACGCAGTATTTT.

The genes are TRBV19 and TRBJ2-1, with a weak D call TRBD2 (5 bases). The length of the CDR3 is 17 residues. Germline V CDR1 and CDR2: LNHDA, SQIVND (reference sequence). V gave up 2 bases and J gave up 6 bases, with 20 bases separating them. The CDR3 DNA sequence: TGTGCCAGTAGTATAAGACCAGAGGGATTGGACGGCAATGAGCAGTTCTTC. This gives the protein CASSIRPEGLDGNEQFF.

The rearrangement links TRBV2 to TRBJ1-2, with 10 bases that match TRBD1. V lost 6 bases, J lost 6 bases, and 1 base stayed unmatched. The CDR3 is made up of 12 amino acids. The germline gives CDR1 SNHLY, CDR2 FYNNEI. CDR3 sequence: CASRGTGDGYTF. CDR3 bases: TGTGCCAGCAGAGGGACAGGGGATGGCTACACCTTC.

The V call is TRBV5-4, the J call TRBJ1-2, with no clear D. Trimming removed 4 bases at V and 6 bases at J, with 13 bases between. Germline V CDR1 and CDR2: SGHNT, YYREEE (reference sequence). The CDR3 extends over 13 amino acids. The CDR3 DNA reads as TGTGCCAGCAGCACACGGACGGGAGATGGCTACACCTTC. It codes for CASSTRTGDGYTF.

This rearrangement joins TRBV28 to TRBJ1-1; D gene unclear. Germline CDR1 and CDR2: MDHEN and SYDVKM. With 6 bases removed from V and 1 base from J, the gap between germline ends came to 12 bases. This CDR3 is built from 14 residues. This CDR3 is CASSPGGPNTEAFF. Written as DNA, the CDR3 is TGTGCCAGCAGCCCGGGTGGGCCGAACACTGAAGCTTTCTTT.

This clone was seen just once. The CDR3 loop is CSASTETAFF. The CDR3 coding sequence is TGCAGTGCCTCGACAGAGACAGCTTTCTTT. The chain joins TRBV20-1 to TRBJ1-1, with a weak D call TRBD1 (5 bases). V shed 6 bases and J shed 10 bases, with 12 bases lying between them. Germline CDR1 and CDR2: DFQATT and SNEGSKA (reference sequence). This CDR3 has 10 residues.

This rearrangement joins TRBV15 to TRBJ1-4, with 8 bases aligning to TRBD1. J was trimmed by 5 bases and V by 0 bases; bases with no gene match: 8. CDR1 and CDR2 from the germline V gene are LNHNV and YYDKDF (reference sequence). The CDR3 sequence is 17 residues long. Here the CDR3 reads CATSRDLGQGVNEKLFF. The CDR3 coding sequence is TGTGCCACCAGCAGAGATCTTGGACAGGGAGTCAATGAAAAACTGTTTTTT.

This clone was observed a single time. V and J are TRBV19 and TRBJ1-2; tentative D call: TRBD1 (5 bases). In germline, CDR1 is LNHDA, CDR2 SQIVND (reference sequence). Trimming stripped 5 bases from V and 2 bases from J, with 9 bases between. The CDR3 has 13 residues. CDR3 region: CASSFSGNYGYTF. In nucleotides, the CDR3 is TGTGCCAGTAGTTTTTCAGGGAACTATGGCTACACCTTC.

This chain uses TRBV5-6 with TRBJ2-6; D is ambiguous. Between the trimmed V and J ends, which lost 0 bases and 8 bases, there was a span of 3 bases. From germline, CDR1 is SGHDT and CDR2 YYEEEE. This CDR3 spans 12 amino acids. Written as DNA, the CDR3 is TGTGCCAGCAGCTTGGAGTCCAACGTCCTGACTTTC. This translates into CASSLESNVLTF.

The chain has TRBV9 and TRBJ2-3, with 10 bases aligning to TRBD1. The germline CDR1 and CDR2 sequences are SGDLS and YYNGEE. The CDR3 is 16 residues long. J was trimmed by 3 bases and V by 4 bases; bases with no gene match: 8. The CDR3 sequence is CASSPGTGDPTDTQYF. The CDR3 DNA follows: TGTGCCAGCAGCCCCGGGACAGGGGACCCTACAGATACGCAGTATTTT.

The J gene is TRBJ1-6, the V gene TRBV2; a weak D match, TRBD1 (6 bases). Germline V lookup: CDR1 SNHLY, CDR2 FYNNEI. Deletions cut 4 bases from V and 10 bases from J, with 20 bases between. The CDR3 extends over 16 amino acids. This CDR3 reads CASSGGVVRGSSPLHF. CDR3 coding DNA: TGTGCCAGCAGTGGAGGCGTCGTCAGGGGATCATCACCCCTCCACTTT.

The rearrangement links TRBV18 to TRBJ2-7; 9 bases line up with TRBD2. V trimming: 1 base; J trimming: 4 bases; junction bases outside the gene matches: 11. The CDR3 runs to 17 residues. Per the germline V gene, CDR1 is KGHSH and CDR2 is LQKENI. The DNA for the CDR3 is TGTGCCAGCTCACCACAGCGGCTAGCGGGAAGGGTTTACGAGCAGTACTTC. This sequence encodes CASSPQRLAGRVYEQYF. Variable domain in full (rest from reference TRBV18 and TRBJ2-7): NAGVMQNPRHLVRRRGQEARLRCSPMKGHSHVYWYRQLPEEGLKFMVYLQKENIIDESGMPKERFSAEFPKEGPSILRIQQVVRGDSAAYFCASSPQRLAGRVYEQYFGPGTRLTVT.

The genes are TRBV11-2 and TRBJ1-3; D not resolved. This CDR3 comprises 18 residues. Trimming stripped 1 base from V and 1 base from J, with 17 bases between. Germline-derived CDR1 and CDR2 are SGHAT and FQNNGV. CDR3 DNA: TGTGCCAGCAGCTTAGTCAGCGACCCAGGCCCTTCTGGAAACACCATATATTTT. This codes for CASSLVSDPGPSGNTIYF.

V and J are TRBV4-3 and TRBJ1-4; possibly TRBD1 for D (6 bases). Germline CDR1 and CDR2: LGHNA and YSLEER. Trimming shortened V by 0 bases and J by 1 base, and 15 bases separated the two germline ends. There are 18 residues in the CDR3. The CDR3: CASSQDFLGGLTNEKLFF. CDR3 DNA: TGCGCCAGCAGCCAAGATTTTTTAGGGGGGTTAACTAATGAAAAACTGTTTTTT.

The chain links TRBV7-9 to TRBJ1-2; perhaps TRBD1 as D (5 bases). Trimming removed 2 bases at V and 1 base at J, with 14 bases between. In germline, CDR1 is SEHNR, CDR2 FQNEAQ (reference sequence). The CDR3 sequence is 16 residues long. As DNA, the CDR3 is TGTGCCAGCAGCTTAAGGGGCCAGTGGAATAACTATGGCTACACCTTC. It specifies CASSLRGQWNNYGYTF.

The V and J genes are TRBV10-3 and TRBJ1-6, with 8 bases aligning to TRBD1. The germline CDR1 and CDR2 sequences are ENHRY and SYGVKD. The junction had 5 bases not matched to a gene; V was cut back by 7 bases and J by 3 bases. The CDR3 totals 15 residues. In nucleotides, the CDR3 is TGTGCCATCACCCCAGGGGGCGGCTATAATTCACCCCTCCACTTT. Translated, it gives CAITPGGGYNSPLHF.

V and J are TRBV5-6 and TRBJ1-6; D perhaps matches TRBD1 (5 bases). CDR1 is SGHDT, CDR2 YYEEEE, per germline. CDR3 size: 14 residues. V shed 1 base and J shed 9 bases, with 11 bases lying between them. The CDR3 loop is CASSLSQGGSPLHF. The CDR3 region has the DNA TGTGCCAGCAGCTTGTCTCAGGGTGGTTCACCCCTCCACTTT.

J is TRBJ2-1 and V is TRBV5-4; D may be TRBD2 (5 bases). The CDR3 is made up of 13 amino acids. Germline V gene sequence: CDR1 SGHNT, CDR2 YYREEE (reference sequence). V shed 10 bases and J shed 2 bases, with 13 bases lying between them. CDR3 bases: TGTGCCCTCGGGCGGGCTGCCTACAATGAGCAGTTCTTC. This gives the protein CALGRAAYNEQFF.

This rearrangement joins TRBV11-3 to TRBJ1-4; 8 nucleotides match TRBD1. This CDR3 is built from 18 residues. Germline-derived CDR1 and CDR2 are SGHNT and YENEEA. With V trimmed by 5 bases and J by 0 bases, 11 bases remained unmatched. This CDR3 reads CASSPTRQGSATNEKLFF. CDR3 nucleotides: TGTGCCAGCAGCCCGACACGACAGGGGTCGGCAACTAATGAAAAACTGTTTTTT.

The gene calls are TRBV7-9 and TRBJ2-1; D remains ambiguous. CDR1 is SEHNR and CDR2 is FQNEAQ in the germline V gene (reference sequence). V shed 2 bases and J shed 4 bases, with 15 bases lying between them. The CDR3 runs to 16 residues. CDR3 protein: CASSLYVQRNYNEQFF. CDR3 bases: TGTGCCAGCAGCTTATATGTTCAACGGAATTACAATGAGCAGTTCTTC.

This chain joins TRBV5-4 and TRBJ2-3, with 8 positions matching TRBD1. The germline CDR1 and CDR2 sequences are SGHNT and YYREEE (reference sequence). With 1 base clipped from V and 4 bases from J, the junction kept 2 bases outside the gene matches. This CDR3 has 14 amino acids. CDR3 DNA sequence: TGTGCCAGCAGCTTGCAGGGGGCCGCAGATACGCAGTATTTT. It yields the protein CASSLQGAADTQYF.

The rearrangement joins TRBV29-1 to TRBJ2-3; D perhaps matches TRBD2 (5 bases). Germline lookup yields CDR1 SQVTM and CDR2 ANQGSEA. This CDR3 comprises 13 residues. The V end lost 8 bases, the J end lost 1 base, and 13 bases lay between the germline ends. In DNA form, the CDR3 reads TGCAGCTCGTTGCTAGCCGGCACAGATACGCAGTATTTT. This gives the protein CSSLLAGTDTQYF.

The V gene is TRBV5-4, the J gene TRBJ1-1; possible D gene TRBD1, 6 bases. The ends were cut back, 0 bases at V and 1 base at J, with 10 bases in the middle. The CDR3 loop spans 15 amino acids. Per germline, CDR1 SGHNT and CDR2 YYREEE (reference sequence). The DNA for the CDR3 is TGTGCCAGCAGCTTGGGCCCCAGGGGGAACACTGAAGCTTTCTTT. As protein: CASSLGPRGNTEAFF.

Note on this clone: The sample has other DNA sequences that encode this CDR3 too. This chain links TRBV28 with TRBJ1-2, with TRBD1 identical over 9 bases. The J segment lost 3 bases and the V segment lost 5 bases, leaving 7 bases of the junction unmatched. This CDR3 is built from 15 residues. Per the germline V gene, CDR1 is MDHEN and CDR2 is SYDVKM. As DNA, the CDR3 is TGTGCCAGCAGTCTCCGGGACAGGGCTGACTATGGCTACACCTTC. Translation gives CASSLRDRADYGYTF.

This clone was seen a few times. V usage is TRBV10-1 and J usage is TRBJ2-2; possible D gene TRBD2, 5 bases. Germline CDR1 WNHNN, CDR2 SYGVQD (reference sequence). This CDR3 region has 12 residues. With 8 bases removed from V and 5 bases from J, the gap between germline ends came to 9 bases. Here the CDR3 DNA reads TGCGCCAGCGGTGGGGAGACCGGGGAGCTGTTTTTT. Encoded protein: CASGGETGELFF.

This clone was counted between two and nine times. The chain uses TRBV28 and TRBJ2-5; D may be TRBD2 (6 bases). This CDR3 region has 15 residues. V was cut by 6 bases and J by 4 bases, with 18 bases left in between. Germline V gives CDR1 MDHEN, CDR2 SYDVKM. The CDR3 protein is CASSPSRTTRETQYF. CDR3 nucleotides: TGTGCCAGCAGCCCCTCAAGGACTACGAGAGAGACCCAGTACTTC.

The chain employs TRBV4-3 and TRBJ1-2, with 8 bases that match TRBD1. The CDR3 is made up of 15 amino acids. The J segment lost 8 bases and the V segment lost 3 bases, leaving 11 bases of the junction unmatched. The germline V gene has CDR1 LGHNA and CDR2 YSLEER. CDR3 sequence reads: CASSQRTGTLGGYTF. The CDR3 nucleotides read TGCGCCAGCAGCCAGAGGACAGGGACACTAGGAGGCTACACCTTC.

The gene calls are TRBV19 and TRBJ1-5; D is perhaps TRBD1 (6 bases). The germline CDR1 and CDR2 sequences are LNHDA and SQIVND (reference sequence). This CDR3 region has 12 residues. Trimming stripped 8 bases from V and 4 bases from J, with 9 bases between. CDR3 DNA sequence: TGTGCCAGTCGTCAGGGGAATCAGCCCCAGCATTTT. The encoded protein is CASRQGNQPQHF.